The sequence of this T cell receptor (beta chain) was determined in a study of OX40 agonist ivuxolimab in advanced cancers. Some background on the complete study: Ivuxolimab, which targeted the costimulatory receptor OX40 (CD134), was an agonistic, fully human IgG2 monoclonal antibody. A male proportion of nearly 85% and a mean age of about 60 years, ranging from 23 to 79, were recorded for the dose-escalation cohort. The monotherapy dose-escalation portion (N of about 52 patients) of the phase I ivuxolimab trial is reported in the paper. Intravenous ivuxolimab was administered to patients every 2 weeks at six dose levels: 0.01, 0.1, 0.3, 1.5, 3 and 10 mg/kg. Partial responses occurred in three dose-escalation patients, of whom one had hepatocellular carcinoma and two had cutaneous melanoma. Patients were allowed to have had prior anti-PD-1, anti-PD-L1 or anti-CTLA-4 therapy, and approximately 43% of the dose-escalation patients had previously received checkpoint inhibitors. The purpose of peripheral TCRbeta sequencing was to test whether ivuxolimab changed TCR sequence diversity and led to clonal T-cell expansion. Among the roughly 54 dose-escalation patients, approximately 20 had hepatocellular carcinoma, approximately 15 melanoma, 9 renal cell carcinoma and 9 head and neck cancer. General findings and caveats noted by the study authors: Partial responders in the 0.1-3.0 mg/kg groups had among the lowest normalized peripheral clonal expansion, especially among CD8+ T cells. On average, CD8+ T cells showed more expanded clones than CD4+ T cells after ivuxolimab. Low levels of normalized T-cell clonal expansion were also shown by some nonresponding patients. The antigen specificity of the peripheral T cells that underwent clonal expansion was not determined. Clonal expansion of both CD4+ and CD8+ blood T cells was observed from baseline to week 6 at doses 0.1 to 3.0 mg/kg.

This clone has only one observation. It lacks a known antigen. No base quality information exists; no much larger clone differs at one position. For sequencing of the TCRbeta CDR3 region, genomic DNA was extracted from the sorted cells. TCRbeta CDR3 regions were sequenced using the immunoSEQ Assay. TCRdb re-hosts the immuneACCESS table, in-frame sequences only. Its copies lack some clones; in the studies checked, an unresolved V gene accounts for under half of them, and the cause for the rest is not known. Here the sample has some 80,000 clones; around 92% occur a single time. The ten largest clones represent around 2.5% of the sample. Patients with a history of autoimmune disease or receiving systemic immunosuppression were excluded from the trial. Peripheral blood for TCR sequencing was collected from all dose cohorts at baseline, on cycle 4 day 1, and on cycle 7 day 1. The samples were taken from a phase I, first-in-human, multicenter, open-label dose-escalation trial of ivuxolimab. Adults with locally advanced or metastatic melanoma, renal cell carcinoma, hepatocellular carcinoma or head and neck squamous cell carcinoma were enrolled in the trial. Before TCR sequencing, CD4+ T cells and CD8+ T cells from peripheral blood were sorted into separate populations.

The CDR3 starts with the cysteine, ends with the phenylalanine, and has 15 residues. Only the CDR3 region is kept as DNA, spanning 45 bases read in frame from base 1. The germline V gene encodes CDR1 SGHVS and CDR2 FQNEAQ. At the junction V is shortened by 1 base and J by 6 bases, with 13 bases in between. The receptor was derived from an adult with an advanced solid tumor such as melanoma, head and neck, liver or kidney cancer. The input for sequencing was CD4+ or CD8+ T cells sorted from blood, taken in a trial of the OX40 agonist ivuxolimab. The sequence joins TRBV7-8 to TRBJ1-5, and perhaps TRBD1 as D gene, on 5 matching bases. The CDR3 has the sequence CASSLGAGGGQPQHF. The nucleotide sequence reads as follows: TGTGCCAGCAGCTTAGGGGCCGGGGGAGGTCAGCCCCAGCATTTT.